A single TCR beta chain is shown here with its context. Clones were read by immunoSEQ multiplex PCR, and TCRdb kept only the in-frame ones, dropping some. Among approximately 710,000 clones listed, about 90% were seen once. These data originate in a study of shared clonotypes between healthy human individuals. CDR1 is SNHLY, CDR2 FYNNEI, per germline. This CDR3 is built from 16 residues. Trimming stripped 2 bases from V and 2 bases from J, with 15 bases between. This chain joins TRBV2 and TRBJ2-5, with D hard to call. The sequenced sample was memory CD8+ T cells from PBMCs. Subset reported: CD45RO+ cells pooled with CCR7-negative TemRA cells. The origin of this receptor is a man younger than 35 in good health. Some clones in this sample may be carry-over from other donors' samples. The CDR3 region is CASSEWGVSLQETQYF. CDR3 DNA: TGTGCCAGCAGTGAATGGGGTGTGTCGCTACAAGAGACCCAGTACTTC.